The clone carrying this T cell receptor (beta chain) came up a few times. As yet, its antigen is unknown. The entry originates in a study of response to subunit inactivated influenza vaccine. The study's findings and limits: With each seasonal influenza vaccination, the authors suggested, few new T cells are recruited.

TCRdb re-called the RT-PCR reads with MiXCR, one entry per CDR3 protein. The sample yields hundreds of thousands of distinct CDR3 sequences, approximately 17% seen once. Specimen: PBMCs from blood, collected 5 days after vaccination. The clonotype was recovered from a man between 50 and 59 years old who received an inactivated influenza vaccine.

CDR3 sequence reads: CASSPKGQSVDTIYF. CDR3 coding DNA: TGTGCCAGCAGCCCTAAAGGACAGTCGGTAGACACCATATATTTT. The V gene is TRBV7-8, the J gene TRBJ1-3, with D possibly being TRBD1 (6 bases). The germline gives CDR1 SGHVS, CDR2 FQNEAQ. The CDR3 is 15 amino acids. The V end was cut by 5 bases, the J end by 8 bases, with 19 bases between.